This T cell receptor beta chain was observed in a study of T cells after yellow fever vaccination. Study information: Preparation of the low-cell-number fractions used SMART-Seq v4 Ultra Low Input. Notes on the study in general: Relatively few clonotypes were ones that appeared in both CD4 and CD8 compartments. The secondary response peaked faster, at day 5 versus 15, but was weaker. FACS-sorted repertoires could harbor abundant contaminating bulk-population clonotypes.

There are 16 residues in the CDR3. V lost 0 bases to trimming and J lost 2 bases, with 12 bases between them. The V gene's germline CDR1 is LGHNA and CDR2 YSLEER. One entry per CDR3 protein results from TCRdb running MiXCR on the 5' RACE reads. The sample includes fewer than 500,000 distinct CDR3 sequences, 18% of them seen just once. On this clonotype: Its target is unknown.

Sequenced here: PBMCs, sampled before the yellow fever booster vaccination. This chain links TRBV4-3 with TRBJ2-3; D is ambiguous. The source is a man between 18 and 29 years old who received the YFV17D yellow fever vaccine. The CDR3 is CASSQDERKYTDTQYF. The CDR3 DNA follows: TGCGCCAGCAGCCAAGATGAGAGGAAATACACAGATACGCAGTATTTT.